The T cell receptor beta chain under discussion was sequenced for a study of human T cells and chemical hapten exposure. Study-wide context: Patch tests put 0.01% DPC on the upper back, and the results were checked at 6 days.

CDR1 is SEHNR, CDR2 FQNEAQ, per germline (reference sequence). The V end was cut by 1 base, the J end by 8 bases, with 11 bases between. CDR3 length: 13 amino acids. TCRdb itself ran the RACE reads through MiXCR, one entry per CDR3 protein. The sample records about 120,000 distinct CDR3 sequences, approximately 11% being singletons. Described time point: patch test 3, about 24 weeks after DPC sensitization. The treatment denotes: therapeutic diphenylcyclopropenone sensitization with weekly scalp DPC. The material sequenced was whole blood, taken in connection with sensitization to the hapten diphenylcyclopropenone (DPC). The V and J genes are TRBV7-9 and TRBJ1-2, with D maybe TRBD1 (6 bases). The clonotype comes from a woman aged 50 to 60 with alopecia areata. Some clones in this sample may be carry-over from other donors' samples. CDR3 region: CASSLEGGQGYTF. CDR3 in DNA: TGTGCCAGCAGCTTAGAGGGGGGACAAGGCTACACCTTC.